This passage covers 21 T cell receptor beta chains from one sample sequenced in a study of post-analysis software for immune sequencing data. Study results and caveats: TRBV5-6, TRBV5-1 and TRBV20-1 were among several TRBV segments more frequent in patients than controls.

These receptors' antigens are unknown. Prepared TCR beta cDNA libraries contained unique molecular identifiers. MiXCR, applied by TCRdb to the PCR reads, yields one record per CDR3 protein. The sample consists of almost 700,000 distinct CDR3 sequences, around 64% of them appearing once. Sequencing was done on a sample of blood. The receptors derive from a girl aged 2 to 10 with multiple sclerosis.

This CDR3 reads CASRDRGLYGYTF. The CDR3 DNA sequence: TGTGCCAGCAGGGACAGGGGTCTGTATGGCTACACCTTC. The chain links TRBV6-5 to TRBJ1-2; 9 bases are shared with TRBD1. The V and J ends lost 6 bases and 5 bases, in that order; junction bases with no gene match: 4. Germline assignment: CDR1 MNHEY and CDR2 SVGAGI. There are 13 residues in the CDR3.

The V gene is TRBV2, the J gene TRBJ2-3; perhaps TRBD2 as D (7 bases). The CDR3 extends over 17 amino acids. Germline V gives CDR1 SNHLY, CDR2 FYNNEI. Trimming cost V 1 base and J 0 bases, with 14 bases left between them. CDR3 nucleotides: TGTGCCAGCAGTGAAGGGGGGCCAGCGGGGAGCACAGATACGCAGTATTTT. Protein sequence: CASSEGGPAGSTDTQYF.

The CDR3 DNA follows: TGTGCCAGCAGCTTTGTGCTGGCAAGCTCCTACAATGAGCAGTTCTTC. It translates to CASSFVLASSYNEQFF. The chain links TRBV5-5 to TRBJ2-1; D gene uncertain. V gave up 2 bases and J gave up 0 bases, with 12 bases separating them. The V gene's germline CDR1 is SGHKS and CDR2 YYEKEE (reference sequence). This CDR3 has 16 amino acids. The full variable domain, with the rest looked up from reference TRBV5-5 and TRBJ2-1, is DAGVTQSPTHLIKTRGQQVTLRCSPISGHKSVSWYQQVLGQGPQFIFQYYEKEERGRGNFPDRFSARQFPNYSSELNVNALLLGDSALYLCASSFVLASSYNEQFFGPGTRLTVL.

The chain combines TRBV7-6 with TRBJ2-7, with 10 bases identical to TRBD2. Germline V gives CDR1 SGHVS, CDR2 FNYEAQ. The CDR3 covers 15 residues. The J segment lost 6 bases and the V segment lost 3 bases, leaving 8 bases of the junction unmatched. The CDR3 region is CASSLGPGLATEQYF. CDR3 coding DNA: TGTGCCAGCAGCTTGGGCCCGGGACTAGCGACCGAGCAGTACTTC.

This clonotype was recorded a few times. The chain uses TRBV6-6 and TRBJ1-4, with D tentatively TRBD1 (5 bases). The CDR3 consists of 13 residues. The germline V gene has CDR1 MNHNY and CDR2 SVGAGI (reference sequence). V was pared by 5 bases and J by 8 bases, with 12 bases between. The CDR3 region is CASSPGTREKLFF. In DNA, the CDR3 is TGTGCCAGCAGTCCCGGGACTCGGGAAAAACTGTTTTTT.

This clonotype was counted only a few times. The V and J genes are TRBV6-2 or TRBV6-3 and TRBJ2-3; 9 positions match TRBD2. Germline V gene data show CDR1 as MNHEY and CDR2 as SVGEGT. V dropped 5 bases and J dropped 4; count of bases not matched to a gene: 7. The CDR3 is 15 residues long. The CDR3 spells CASSLGGRDPDTQYF. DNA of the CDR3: TGTGCCAGCAGTCTAGGCGGGAGGGATCCAGATACGCAGTATTTT.

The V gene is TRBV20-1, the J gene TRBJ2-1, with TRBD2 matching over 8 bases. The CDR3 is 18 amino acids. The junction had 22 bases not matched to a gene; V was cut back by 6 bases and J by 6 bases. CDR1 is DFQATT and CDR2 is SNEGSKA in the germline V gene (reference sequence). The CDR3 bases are TGCAGTGCCTCCAGGACGGTAGCGGGGAGCGGGGCGATCAATGAGCAGTTCTTC. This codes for CSASRTVAGSGAINEQFF.

CDR3 region: CASSLAPEQFF. CDR3 nucleotides: TGTGCCAGCAGCTTAGCCCCGGAGCAGTTCTTC. The chain uses TRBV7-9 and TRBJ2-1; D uncertain. Trimming pared 0 bases from V and 10 bases from J, leaving 4 bases between. This CDR3 is 11 amino acids long. The germline V gene has CDR1 SEHNR and CDR2 FQNEAQ (reference sequence).

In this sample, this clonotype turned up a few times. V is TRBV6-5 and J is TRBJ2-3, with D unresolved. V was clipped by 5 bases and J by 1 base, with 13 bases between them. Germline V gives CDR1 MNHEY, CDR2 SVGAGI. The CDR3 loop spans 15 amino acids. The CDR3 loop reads CASSNRMAGTDTQYF. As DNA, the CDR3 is TGTGCCAGCAGTAATCGGATGGCGGGCACAGATACGCAGTATTTT.

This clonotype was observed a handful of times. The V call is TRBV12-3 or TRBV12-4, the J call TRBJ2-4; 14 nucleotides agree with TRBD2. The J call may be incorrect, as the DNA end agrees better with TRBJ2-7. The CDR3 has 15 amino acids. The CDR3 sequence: CASSLAGLAGVEQYF. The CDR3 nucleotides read TGTGCCAGCAGTTTAGCGGGACTAGCGGGAGTCGAGCAGTACTTC.

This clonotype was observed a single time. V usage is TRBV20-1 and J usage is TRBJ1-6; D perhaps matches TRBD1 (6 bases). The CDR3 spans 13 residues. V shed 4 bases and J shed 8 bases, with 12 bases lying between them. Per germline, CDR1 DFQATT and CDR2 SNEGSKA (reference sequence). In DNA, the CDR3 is TGCAGTGCTACCTCAGGGGCTGATTCACCCCTCCACTTT. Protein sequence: CSATSGADSPLHF.

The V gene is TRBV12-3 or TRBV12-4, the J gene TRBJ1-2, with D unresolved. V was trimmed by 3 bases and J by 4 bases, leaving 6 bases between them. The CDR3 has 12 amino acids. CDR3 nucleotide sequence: TGTGCCAGCAGTTTGAGCCGCTATGGCTACACCTTC. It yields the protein CASSLSRYGYTF.

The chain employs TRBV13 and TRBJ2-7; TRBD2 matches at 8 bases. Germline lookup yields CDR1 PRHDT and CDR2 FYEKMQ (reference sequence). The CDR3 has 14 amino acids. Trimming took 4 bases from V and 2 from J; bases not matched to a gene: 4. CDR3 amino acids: CASSSGLVTYEQYF. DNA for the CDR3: TGTGCCAGCAGCTCGGGACTAGTAACCTACGAGCAGTACTTC.

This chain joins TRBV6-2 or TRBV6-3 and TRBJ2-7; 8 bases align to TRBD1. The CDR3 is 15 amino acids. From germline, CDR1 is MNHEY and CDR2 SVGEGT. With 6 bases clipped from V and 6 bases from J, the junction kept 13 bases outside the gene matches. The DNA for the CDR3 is TGTGCCAGCAGCTCTCTTGGACAGGGAATACGCGAGCAGTACTTC. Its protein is CASSSLGQGIREQYF.

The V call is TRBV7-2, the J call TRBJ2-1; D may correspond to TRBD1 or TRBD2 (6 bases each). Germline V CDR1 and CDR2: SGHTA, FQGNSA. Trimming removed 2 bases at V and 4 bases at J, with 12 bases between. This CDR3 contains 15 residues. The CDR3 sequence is CASSLMGGTYNEQFF. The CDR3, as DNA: TGTGCCAGCAGCTTAATGGGGGGCACGTACAATGAGCAGTTCTTC.

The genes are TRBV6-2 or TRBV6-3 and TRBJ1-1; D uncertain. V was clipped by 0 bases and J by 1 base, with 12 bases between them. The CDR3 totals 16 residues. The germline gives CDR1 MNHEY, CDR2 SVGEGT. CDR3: CASSYSMARPNTEAFF. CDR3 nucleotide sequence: TGTGCCAGCAGTTACTCGATGGCTAGGCCGAACACTGAAGCTTTCTTT.

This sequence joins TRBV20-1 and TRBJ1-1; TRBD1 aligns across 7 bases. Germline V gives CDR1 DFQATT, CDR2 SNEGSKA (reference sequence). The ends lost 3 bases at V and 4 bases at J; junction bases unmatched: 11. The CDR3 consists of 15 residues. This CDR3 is CSASSPSRGGTEAFF. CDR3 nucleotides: TGCAGTGCTAGTTCTCCGTCCAGGGGGGGCACTGAAGCTTTCTTT.

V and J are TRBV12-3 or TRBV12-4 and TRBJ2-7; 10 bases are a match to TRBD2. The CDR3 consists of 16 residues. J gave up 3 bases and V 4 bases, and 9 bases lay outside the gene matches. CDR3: CASSYGTSVLDYEQYF. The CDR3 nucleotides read TGTGCCAGCAGTTATGGGACTAGCGTTTTGGACTACGAGCAGTACTTC.

The CDR3 spells CASSLMAEGQGYTF. In DNA form, the CDR3 reads TGCGCCAGCAGCTTGATGGCAGAGGGACAAGGCTACACCTTC. The gene calls are TRBV5-1 and TRBJ1-2, with a weak D call TRBD1 (6 bases). CDR1 and CDR2 (germline): SGHRS, YFSETQ. CDR3 length: 14 residues. The V end lost 1 base, the J end lost 8 bases, and 15 bases lay between the germline ends.

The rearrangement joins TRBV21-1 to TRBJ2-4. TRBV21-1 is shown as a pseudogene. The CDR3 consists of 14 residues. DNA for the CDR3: TGTGCCAGCAGCAATGGCGAGCTCAAAAACATTCAGTACTTC. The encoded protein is CASSNGELKNIQYF.

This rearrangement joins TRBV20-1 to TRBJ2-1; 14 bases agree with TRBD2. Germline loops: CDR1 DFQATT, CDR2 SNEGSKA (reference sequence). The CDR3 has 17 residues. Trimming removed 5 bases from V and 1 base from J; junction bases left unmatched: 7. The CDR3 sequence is CSAPTSGGAESYNEQFF. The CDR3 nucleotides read TGCAGTGCTCCGACTAGCGGGGGGGCCGAATCCTACAATGAGCAGTTCTTC.